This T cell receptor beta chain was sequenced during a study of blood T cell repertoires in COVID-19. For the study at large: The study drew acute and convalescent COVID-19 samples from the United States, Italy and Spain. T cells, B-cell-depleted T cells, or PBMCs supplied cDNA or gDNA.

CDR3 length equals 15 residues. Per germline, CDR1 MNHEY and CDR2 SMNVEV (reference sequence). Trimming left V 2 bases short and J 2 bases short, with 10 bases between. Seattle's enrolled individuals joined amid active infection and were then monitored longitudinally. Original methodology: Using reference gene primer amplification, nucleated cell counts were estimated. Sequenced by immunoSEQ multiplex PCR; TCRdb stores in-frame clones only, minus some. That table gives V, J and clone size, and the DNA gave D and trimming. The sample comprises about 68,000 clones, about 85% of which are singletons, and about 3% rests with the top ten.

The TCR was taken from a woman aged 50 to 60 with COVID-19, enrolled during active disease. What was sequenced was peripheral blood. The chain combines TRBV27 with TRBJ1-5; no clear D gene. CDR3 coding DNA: TGTGCCAGCAGTTTAAAGGTGGGAGGCAATCAGCCCCAGCATTTT. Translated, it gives CASSLKVGGNQPQHF.